This T cell receptor beta chain was captured in a study of memory CD4+ T cells and cytomegalovirus serostatus. Turning to the study itself: This sample comes from healthy Belgian adults, 9 CMV seropositive, around 26 seronegative.

The CDR3 contains 12 residues. Looked up from germline, CDR1 is LGHNA and CDR2 is YNFKEQ. Trimming shortened V by 3 bases and J by 1 base, and 4 bases separated the two germline ends. The sort gate was single viable CD3+CD4+CD8-CD45RO+ cells for memory CD4+ T cells. The assay was immunoSEQ multiplex PCR, and TCRdb's table has in-frame clones only and misses some. This table has around 54,000 clones, 70% to 80% appearing once. The source of this sequence is an adult in good health and CMV-seropositive. Sequencing was done on a sample of memory CD4+ T cells from blood. The V call is TRBV4-2, the J call TRBJ2-7, with D uncertain. CDR3 sequence reads: CASSQSSYEQYF. The CDR3, as DNA: TGTGCCAGCAGCCAGAGTTCCTACGAGCAGTACTTC.